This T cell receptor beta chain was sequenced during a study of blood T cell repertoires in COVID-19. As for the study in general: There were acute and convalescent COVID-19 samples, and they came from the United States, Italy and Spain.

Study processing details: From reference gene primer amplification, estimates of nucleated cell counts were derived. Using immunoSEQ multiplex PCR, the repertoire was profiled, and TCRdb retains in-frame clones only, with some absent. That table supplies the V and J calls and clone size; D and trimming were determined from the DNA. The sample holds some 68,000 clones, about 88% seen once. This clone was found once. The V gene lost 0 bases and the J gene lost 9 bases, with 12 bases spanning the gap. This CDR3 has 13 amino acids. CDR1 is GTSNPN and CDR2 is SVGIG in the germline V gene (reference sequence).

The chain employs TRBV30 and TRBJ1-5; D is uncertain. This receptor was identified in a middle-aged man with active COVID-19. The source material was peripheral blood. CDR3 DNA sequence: TGTGCCTGGAGTGTAGGTGTCAGAGGGCCCCAGCATTTT. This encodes CAWSVGVRGPQHF.